The rows below give T cell receptor beta chains drawn from one sample of a study of shared clonotypes between healthy human individuals. Sequencing was performed with immunoSEQ multiplex PCR; in TCRdb, only in-frame clones are kept and a portion is missing. The table includes just over 2,000,000 clones, approximately 94% detected once. The sample was naive CD8+ T cells sorted from blood. The receptors here all came from a man between 18 and 35 years old in good health. CDR3s include the opening cysteine and the closing phenylalanine or tryptophan. The D gene is left open where the match is weak. Not all rows give a size; the values are once, few, many and, for expanded clones, a class.

clone_size j_call v_call d_call cdr3_nt cdr3_aa
. TRBJ2-7 TRBV4-3 . TGCGCCAGCAGCCAAGATGCGGGCGGTCCTTCCTACGAGCAGTACTTC CASSQDAGGPSYEQYF
. TRBJ2-7 TRBV27 . TGTGCCAGCAGTACCCCGACCCGAGCTTCCTACGAGCAGTACTTC CASSTPTRASYEQYF
once TRBJ2-7 TRBV9 TRBD2 TGTGCCAGCAGCGTAGAGGGACTAGCGGCCTACGAGCAGTACTTC CASSVEGLAAYEQYF
once TRBJ2-1 TRBV28 . TGTGCCAGCAGTTTTATGTCGGCCGGCCCTTCCTACAATGAGCAGTTCTTC CASSFMSAGPSYNEQFF
. TRBJ2-7 TRBV7-6 TRBD2 TGTGCCAGCAGCTTATTTCCCGAGACTAGCGGTCTCTACGAGCAGTACTTC CASSLFPETSGLYEQYF
few TRBJ2-7 TRBV4-3 TRBD1 TGCGCCAGCAGCCAAGATTGGGCAGGGGGCTACGAGCAGTACTTC CASSQDWAGGYEQYF
. TRBJ1-5 TRBV5-6 TRBD1 TGTGCCAGCAGCTGGGGGACAGGGGAATTCAATCAGCCCCAGCATTTT CASSWGTGEFNQPQHF
. TRBJ2-1 TRBV9 . TGTGCCAGCAGCGTAGCGATGGGGGAACTAGATTGGGCTTCCAATGAGCAGTTCTTC CASSVAMGELDWASNEQFF
. TRBJ2-7 TRBV7-6 TRBD1 TGTGCCAGCAGTTTAGGGGGACAGGGCCACGAGCAGTACTTC CASSLGGQGHEQYF
. TRBJ1-6 TRBV27 . TGTGCCAGCCGACGGGGAGGATATAATTCACCCCTCCACTTT CASRRGGYNSPLHF
. TRBJ2-2 TRBV2 TRBD2 TGTGCCAGCCGCGAGGCGGGGGGGGTTACCGGGGAGCTGTTTTTT CASREAGGVTGELFF
. TRBJ1-2 TRBV10-3 . TGTGCCATCAGTGAGGGGGTAGATGGCTACACCTTC CAISEGVDGYTF
. TRBJ2-2 TRBV7-9 . TGTGCCAGCAGCCTAGTAGTGGGAGCCACCGGGGAGCTGTTTTTT CASSLVVGATGELFF
once TRBJ1-2 TRBV7-9 TRBD1 TGTGCCAGCAGCGCCCGACAGGGGGACGGCTACACCTTC CASSARQGDGYTF
. TRBJ1-2 TRBV6-5 . TGTGCCAGCAGTTACTCGATATGGGGGCTCAATGGCTACACCTTC CASSYSIWGLNGYTF
once TRBJ2-6 TRBV9 . TGTGCCAGCAGCGTAGACCCCTCTGGGGCCAACGTCCTGACTTTC CASSVDPSGANVLTF
. TRBJ2-3 TRBV9 TRBD2 TGTGCCAGCAGCGTAGACAGGACTAGCGGAAAACAAAGAAGCACAGATACGCAGTATTTT CASSVDRTSGKQRSTDTQYF
. TRBJ2-1 TRBV2 . TGTGCCAGCAGTGAAGGCGGAGCGCTCCTGAACAATGAGCAGTTCTTC CASSEGGALLNNEQFF
. TRBJ1-4 TRBV28 TRBD1 TGTGCCAGCAGTGCGGACAGGGAAGCAACTAATGAAAAACTGTTTTTT CASSADREATNEKLFF
. TRBJ1-3 TRBV11-2 . TGTGCCAGCAGCCCCCTTCTTCCGGGCAGCTCTGGAAACACCATATATTTT CASSPLLPGSSGNTIYF
. TRBJ2-5 TRBV11-2 TRBD1 TGTGCCAGCAGCTTAGTGCCCAGGGACAGGGATGAGACCCAGTACTTC CASSLVPRDRDETQYF
. TRBJ2-3 TRBV6-5 . TGTGCCAGCAGTTACTCTTCCGGCACAGATACGCAGTATTTT CASSYSSGTDTQYF
. TRBJ1-3 TRBV5-4 . TGTGCCAGCAGCTCCTTAGACAGTGCTGGAAACACCATATATTTT CASSSLDSAGNTIYF
once TRBJ2-2 TRBV4-3 . TGCGCCAGCAGCCAAGATGAGACAGGCGCCGGGGAGCTGTTTTTT CASSQDETGAGELFF
. TRBJ2-7 TRBV4-2 TRBD2 TGTGCCAGCAGCCGAAATCTAGCGGGGGCTGGCGAGCAGTACTTC CASSRNLAGAGEQYF
. TRBJ1-2 TRBV7-8 TRBD1 TGTGCCAGCAGCCATGCGGGACAGCTGGACTATGGCTACACCTTC CASSHAGQLDYGYTF
. TRBJ1-2 TRBV5-1 . TGCGCCAGCAGGCAGGACAGAGACTATGGCTACACCTTC CASRQDRDYGYTF
. TRBJ2-1 TRBV5-1 . TGCGCCAGCAGCCTCGGGCCCTACGGGTTCTTC CASSLGPYGFF